This T cell receptor beta chain originates from a study of vaccination and CD4 T cells after COVID-19. Overall study: Median time from second vaccine dose to sampling was over 55 days (14 to 241). Overlapping SARS-CoV-2, HCoV-NL63, HCoV-OC43 and HCoV-229E spike peptides were used to stimulate cells. Study conclusions and caveats: Convalescent participants were relatively few, and none had early post-infection timepoints studied.

This clonotype was counted between two and nine times. Its specificity is not known. Oncomine TCR Beta short-read sequencing was applied to DNA from cultured CD4+ T cells. A single record per CDR3 protein comes from TCRdb applying MiXCR to the PCR reads. The profile shows under 5,500 distinct CDR3 sequences, about 60% of them singletons. This CDR3 has 17 amino acids. J gave up 1 base and V 2 bases, and 6 bases lay outside the gene matches. The germline gives CDR1 MNHEY, CDR2 SMNVEV (reference sequence). Treatment indicated: roughly ten-day PBMC culture with coronavirus spike peptide pools or control peptides (ViraFEST assay). Gathered ahead of the COVID-19 pandemic (2011-2018) were the CD4+ T cells of the unexposed donor. ViraFEST enlarged antigen-specific T cell populations with peptide pools and afterwards sequenced TCRs.

This sequence was found in a human donor in good health. The gene calls are TRBV27 and TRBJ2-4; the match to TRBD2 covers 9 bases. Sequenced material: CD4+ T cells from blood, cultured in vitro. The CDR3 DNA reads TGTGCCAGCAGTTTAACATGGCGGGAGGGGGCCAAAAACATTCAGTACTTC. It encodes CASSLTWREGAKNIQYF.